The 20 T cell receptor beta chains in this list originate from one sample, sequenced in a study of OX40 agonist ivuxolimab in advanced cancers. Clones were read by immunoSEQ multiplex PCR, and TCRdb kept only the in-frame ones, dropping some. The data hold tens of thousands of clones, with around four fifths observed a single time. Sequenced here: CD4+ or CD8+ T cells sorted from blood, sampled in a trial of the OX40 agonist ivuxolimab. These receptors were taken from an adult with an advanced solid tumor such as melanoma, head and neck, liver or kidney cancer.

This clone was detected a few times. J is TRBJ1-6 and V is TRBV12-5; D not resolved. The germline V and J ends were trimmed by 0 bases and 0 bases, with 12 bases remaining between them. The CDR3 is 18 amino acids. From germline, CDR1 is LGHNT and CDR2 FRNRAP. The CDR3 here is CASGLVDVHSSYNSPLHF. In DNA form, the CDR3 reads TGTGCTAGTGGTTTGGTAGACGTCCACAGCTCCTATAATTCACCCCTCCACTTT.

The rearrangement joins TRBV10-3 to TRBJ1-3, with 7 nucleotides matching TRBD1. The CDR3 runs 18 residues. Unmatched junction bases numbered 8, after V lost 0 bases and J lost 0 bases. The germline V gene has CDR1 ENHRY and CDR2 SYGVKD. The CDR3 sequence: CAISESRGQDHSGNTIYF. The CDR3 bases are TGTGCCATCAGTGAGTCGAGGGGGCAGGACCACTCTGGAAACACCATATATTTT.

The chain links TRBV5-4 to TRBJ2-2, with 11 nucleotides matching TRBD2. With V trimmed by 5 bases and J by 7 bases, 13 bases remained unmatched. Germline CDR1 and CDR2: SGHNT and YYREEE (reference sequence). The CDR3 contains 17 residues. CDR3 in amino acids: CASRPRGLAEDFGELFF. CDR3 nucleotides: TGTGCCAGCAGACCCCGGGGACTAGCGGAAGATTTCGGGGAGCTGTTTTTT.

The chain employs TRBV5-6 and TRBJ2-1; 8 bases match TRBD1. Trimming at V came to 1 base and at J to 8 bases, leaving 5 bases not matched to a gene. Germline CDR1 reads SGHDT; CDR2 reads YYEEEE. This CDR3 comprises 14 residues. CDR3 DNA: TGTGCCAGCAGCTTGAGTCAGGGGGCCGATGAGCAGTTCTTC. Translated: CASSLSQGADEQFF.

This sequence joins TRBV5-1 and TRBJ2-5; D is possibly TRBD1 (5 bases). Trimming removed 0 bases at V and 4 bases at J, with 7 bases between. The CDR3 spans 13 residues. Germline V CDR1 and CDR2: SGHRS, YFSETQ. The CDR3 bases are TGCGCCAGCAGCTTGGAAGGGGCAGAGACCCAGTACTTC. This encodes CASSLEGAETQYF.

The chain recombines TRBV5-1 with TRBJ1-4; D call uncertain. Trimming took 0 bases from V and 4 from J, leaving 7 bases between them. The CDR3 has 14 amino acids. Germline values: CDR1 SGHRS, CDR2 YFSETQ. This CDR3 reads CASSLVGNNEKLFF. The DNA for the CDR3 is TGCGCCAGCAGCTTGGTTGGAAATAATGAAAAACTGTTTTTT. The entire variable domain, with the rest obtained from reference TRBV5-1 and TRBJ1-4, is as follows: KAGVTQTPRYLIKTRGQQVTLSCSPISGHRSVSWYQQTPGQGLQFLFEYFSETQRNKGNFPGRFSGRQFSNSRSEMNVSTLELGDSALYLCASSLVGNNEKLFFGSGTQLSVL.

The chain carries TRBV29-1 and TRBJ1-1; tentative D call: TRBD1 (6 bases). The CDR3 spans 13 residues. The germline V gene has CDR1 SQVTM and CDR2 ANQGSEA. V lost 4 bases to trimming and J lost 4 bases, with 13 bases between them. DNA for the CDR3: TGCAGCGTTGGTGGTGGGGGGCCCACTGAAGCTTTCTTT. Amino acids: CSVGGGGPTEAFF.

The chain is built from TRBV11-2 and TRBJ2-2; a possible D gene is TRBD2 (6 bases). Deletions cut 5 bases from V and 4 bases from J, with 8 bases between. Germline V CDR1 and CDR2: SGHAT, FQNNGV. This CDR3 is built from 13 residues. In nucleotides, the CDR3 is TGTGCCAGCAGCAGACTAGTCACCGGGGAGCTGTTTTTT. Encoded protein: CASSRLVTGELFF.

This chain connects TRBV5-8 to TRBJ2-7; no firm D call. Trimming cost V 4 bases and J 1 base, with 12 bases left between them. This CDR3 is built from 14 residues. Germline V gene sequence: CDR1 SGHTS, CDR2 YDEGEE. The CDR3: CASSPNLGSYEQYF. The CDR3 nucleotides read TGTGCCAGCAGCCCGAATTTGGGGTCCTACGAGCAGTACTTC.

The J gene is TRBJ2-7, the V gene TRBV2; no clear D. This CDR3 is built from 11 residues. CDR1 is SNHLY and CDR2 is FYNNEI in the germline V gene. V was cut by 7 bases and J by 5 bases, with 9 bases left in between. In DNA form, the CDR3 reads TGTGCCAGCACCCGGTCCGACGAGCAGTACGTC. The encoded protein is CASTRSDEQYV.

This clone has only a few counts. This chain uses TRBV28 with TRBJ1-2; 8 bases are shared with TRBD1. V dropped 6 bases and J dropped 6; count of bases not matched to a gene: 6. Germline V lookup: CDR1 MDHEN, CDR2 SYDVKM. The CDR3 covers 13 residues. CDR3 amino acids: CASRAQGDDGYTF. The CDR3 DNA sequence: TGTGCCAGCAGGGCACAGGGGGACGATGGCTACACCTTC.

The V gene is TRBV7-2, the J gene TRBJ1-2, with unresolved D. Trimming removed 5 bases at V and 1 base at J, with 14 bases between. CDR1 and CDR2 (germline): SGHTA, FQGNSA. There are 15 residues in the CDR3. CDR3: CASSPHAGNNYGYTF. CDR3 nucleotides: TGTGCCAGCAGCCCCCACGCAGGCAATAACTATGGCTACACCTTC.

V usage is TRBV30 and J usage is TRBJ1-5; D gene ambiguous. Trimming removed 3 bases at V and 6 bases at J, with 12 bases between. There are 13 residues in the CDR3. CDR1 GTSNPN and CDR2 SVGIG come from the germline V gene (reference sequence). DNA of the CDR3: TGTGCCTGGAGCACAACCGGAGGTCAGCCCCAGCATTTT. This translates into CAWSTTGGQPQHF.

The chain uses TRBV28 and TRBJ1-2; 10 positions agree with TRBD1. The CDR3 extends over 17 amino acids. V was clipped by 5 bases and J by 0 bases; unmatched bases: 9. Germline CDR1 and CDR2: MDHEN and SYDVKM. In DNA form, the CDR3 reads TGTGCCAGCAGTCCGGTGGGACAGGGGAAAGCTAACTATGGCTACACCTTC. Protein sequence: CASSPVGQGKANYGYTF.

DNA for the CDR3: TGTGCCATCAGTGGCTCATGGGGAGCTAGCACAGATACGCAGTATTTT. Residues: CAISGSWGASTDTQYF. V usage is TRBV10-3 and J usage is TRBJ2-3; the D gene is possibly TRBD2 (5 bases). Between the trimmed V and J ends, which lost 4 bases and 0 bases, there was a span of 14 bases. CDR1 and CDR2 (germline): ENHRY, SYGVKD. The CDR3 runs to 16 residues.

The chain links TRBV4-2 to TRBJ2-3; TRBD2 matches at 9 bases. The CDR3 covers 16 residues. V was pared by 5 bases and J by 5 bases, with 11 bases of the junction left unmatched. Germline CDR1 and CDR2: LGHNA and YNFKEQ. The CDR3, as DNA: TGTGCCAGCAGCGCACAACTAGCGGGTCCAATAGATACGCAGTATTTT. This codes for CASSAQLAGPIDTQYF.

This clone has just one count. The chain employs TRBV19 and TRBJ1-2; TRBD1 matches 12 bases. This CDR3 has 13 amino acids. In germline, CDR1 is LNHDA, CDR2 SQIVND (reference sequence). With V trimmed by 3 bases and J by 8 bases, 1 base remained unmatched. The CDR3 is CASSIGTGGGYTF. The CDR3 DNA sequence: TGTGCCAGTAGTATCGGGACAGGGGGCGGCTACACCTTC.

The rearrangement joins TRBV10-3 to TRBJ1-1; D call uncertain. V gave up 9 bases and J gave up 5 bases, with 10 bases separating them. This CDR3 spans 11 amino acids. Germline V CDR1 and CDR2: ENHRY, SYGVKD. CDR3 DNA: TGTGCCATAATATGGAAAACTGAAGCTTTCTTT. Its protein is CAIIWKTEAFF.

This CDR3 is CASSVGGGWETQYF. The CDR3 region has the DNA TGTGCCAGCAGCGTAGGAGGGGGCTGGGAGACCCAGTACTTC. The gene calls are TRBV9 and TRBJ2-5; the match to TRBD1 covers 7 bases. The trim removed 0 bases at V and 5 bases at J, leaving 4 bases unmatched. Germline CDR1 is SGDLS and CDR2 is YYNGEE. This CDR3 spans 14 amino acids.

This chain uses TRBV11-1 with TRBJ1-1, with D possibly being TRBD1 (5 bases). The V end was cut by 2 bases, the J end by 6 bases, with 13 bases between. The length of the CDR3 is 14 residues. Germline CDR1 is SGHAT and CDR2 is FQDESV (reference sequence). The CDR3 DNA reads TGTGCCAGCAGCTTAAGTTATATCAGGGCTGAAGCTTTCTTT. It codes for CASSLSYIRAEAFF.